This entry concerns a single T cell receptor (beta chain). This specimen comes from a study of blood T cell repertoires in COVID-19. Study-level background: The United States, Italy and Spain were the sources of the acute and convalescent COVID-19 samples.

Looked up from germline, CDR1 is SGHAT and CDR2 is FQNNGV. Trimming cost V 1 base and J 4 bases; bases outside gene matches: 2. The CDR3 has 15 amino acids. Original analysis: From reference gene primer amplification, estimates of nucleated cell counts were derived. Only in-frame clones appear in the TCRdb table, and some are missing; sequencing was by immunoSEQ multiplex PCR. The DNA gave D and trimming, while V, J and clone size come from that table. The repertoire has over 150,000 clones, roughly 78% of them found once; the top ten carry roughly 1.8%. The sequenced material came from peripheral blood. The V and J genes are TRBV11-2 and TRBJ1-2; 11 bases match TRBD1. The clonotype comes from a man of 80 years or more with acute or convalescent COVID-19. The CDR3 nucleotides read TGTGCCAGCAGCTTAGCCGGACAGGGGGCCTATGGCTACACCTTC. Its translation: CASSLAGQGAYGYTF.